These 31 T cell receptor beta chains came from one sample sequenced in a study of blood T cell repertoires in COVID-19. TCRdb's copy holds only in-frame clones and misses some; the assay was immunoSEQ multiplex PCR. The sample yields tens of thousands of clones, 60% to 80% seen once. The sequenced sample consisted of peripheral blood. The source of these receptors is a man between 65 and 80 years old with active or convalescent COVID-19.

The rearrangement links TRBV11-2 to TRBJ1-2; D might be TRBD1 (5 bases). The germline gives CDR1 SGHAT, CDR2 FQNNGV. The length of the CDR3 is 16 residues. V was clipped by 2 bases and J by 4 bases, with 17 bases between them. The CDR3 DNA sequence: TGTGCCAGCAGCTTAACCTCCTACGGCAGGGCCTATGGCTACACCTTC. This sequence encodes CASSLTSYGRAYGYTF.

The rearrangement links TRBV2 to TRBJ1-1, with 7 bases that match TRBD1. This CDR3 is built from 13 residues. V lost 6 bases and J lost 5; bases outside the gene matches: 6. CDR1 is SNHLY, CDR2 FYNNEI, per germline. The CDR3 DNA is TGTGCCAGCAGAAGGGGGCTGAGTACTGAAGCTTTCTTT. Translating gives CASRRGLSTEAFF.

The J gene is TRBJ2-3, the V gene TRBV5-4, with TRBD2 identical over 8 bases. CDR1 and CDR2 from the germline V gene are SGHNT and YYREEE (reference sequence). CDR3 length: 18 residues. Unmatched junction bases numbered 13, after V lost 0 bases and J lost 4 bases. CDR3 in DNA: TGTGCCAGCAGCTTGGCCGGTATTGGCGGGGGGTTCGCAGATACGCAGTATTTT. Its protein product is CASSLAGIGGGFADTQYF.

The chain carries TRBV5-1 and TRBJ2-2; D call uncertain. Germline V gene data show CDR1 as SGHRS and CDR2 as YFSETQ. This CDR3 has 14 amino acids. Trimming shortened V by 3 bases and J by 4 bases, and 10 bases separated the two germline ends. In DNA form, the CDR3 reads TGCGCCAGCAGCTCACGACAACCCACCGGGGAGCTGTTTTTT. Its translation is CASSSRQPTGELFF. The whole variable domain, remainder taken from reference TRBV5-1 and TRBJ2-2, is KAGVTQTPRYLIKTRGQQVTLSCSPISGHRSVSWYQQTPGQGLQFLFEYFSETQRNKGNFPGRFSGRQFSNSRSEMNVSTLELGDSALYLCASSSRQPTGELFFGEGSRLTVL.

In this sample, this clone turned up a few times. V gene TRBV5-1 combines with J gene TRBJ2-5; TRBD2 matches 11 bases. The length of the CDR3 is 15 residues. The germline V gene encodes CDR1 SGHRS and CDR2 YFSETQ. V dropped 4 bases and J dropped 3; count of bases not matched to a gene: 5. The CDR3 DNA is TGCGCCAGCAGCAATCCGGGACTAGCGGAAGAGACCCAGTACTTC. Its protein is CASSNPGLAEETQYF. The whole variable domain, filled in from reference TRBV5-1 and TRBJ2-5, reads KAGVTQTPRYLIKTRGQQVTLSCSPISGHRSVSWYQQTPGQGLQFLFEYFSETQRNKGNFPGRFSGRQFSNSRSEMNVSTLELGDSALYLCASSNPGLAEETQYFGPGTRLLVL.

This chain uses TRBV24-1 with TRBJ2-5; 11 bases match TRBD2. The CDR3 is 17 amino acids. After removal of 3 bases from V and 5 bases from J, the junction contained 10 bases not matched to a gene. Germline V gives CDR1 KGHDR, CDR2 SFDVKD. Here the CDR3 DNA reads TGTGCCACCAGTGATCCTAGCGGGGGGACCTTTCGGGAGACCCAGTACTTC. This translates into CATSDPSGGTFRETQYF.

This clone occurred a few times. The chain links TRBV19 to TRBJ1-1; weak D call: TRBD1 (6 bases). The CDR3 sequence is 16 residues long. Trimming took 6 bases from V and 1 from J, leaving 18 bases between them. Germline-derived CDR1 and CDR2 are LNHDA and SQIVND (reference sequence). The CDR3 reads CASRVRGGAQNTEAFF. The CDR3 nucleotides are TGTGCCAGTAGAGTTCGGGGGGGGGCGCAGAACACTGAAGCTTTCTTT.

The chain couples TRBV5-1 to TRBJ1-6; D is unclear. The ends were cut back, 0 bases at V and 3 bases at J, with 10 bases in the middle. This CDR3 has 16 amino acids. The germline gives CDR1 SGHRS, CDR2 YFSETQ. The CDR3 loop is CASSLGLPLYNSPLHF. For the CDR3, the DNA is TGCGCCAGCAGCTTGGGACTGCCCCTCTATAATTCACCCCTCCACTTT.

The genes are TRBV9 and TRBJ2-5, with TRBD1 as a possible D gene (6 bases). The germline gives CDR1 SGDLS, CDR2 YYNGEE. The CDR3 runs to 14 residues. V was pared by 3 bases and J by 4 bases, with 13 bases between. CDR3 sequence: CASSAGQTTETQYF. Here the CDR3 DNA reads TGTGCCAGCAGCGCAGGACAGACCACAGAGACCCAGTACTTC.

This rearrangement joins TRBV10-1 to TRBJ2-2; tentatively, D is TRBD1 (5 bases). Germline V CDR1 and CDR2: WNHNN, SYGVQD (reference sequence). Trimming removed 3 bases at V and 4 bases at J, with 18 bases between. The CDR3 sequence is 17 residues long. This CDR3 reads CASSDGAVQATTGELFF. CDR3 DNA sequence: TGCGCCAGCAGTGACGGAGCAGTACAGGCAACCACCGGGGAGCTGTTTTTT.

The chain's CDR3 is CASSLDTLPGASYGYTF. As DNA, the CDR3 is TGCGCCAGCAGCTTAGACACCTTACCAGGGGCTAGCTATGGCTACACCTTC. This rearrangement joins TRBV5-1 to TRBJ1-2; tentative D call: TRBD1 (6 bases). V lost 2 bases to trimming and J lost 4 bases, with 21 bases between them. The CDR3 is 17 amino acids. Germline-derived CDR1 and CDR2 are SGHRS and YFSETQ.

This chain links TRBV19 with TRBJ2-1; 12 nucleotides match TRBD2. This CDR3 contains 16 residues. Germline CDR1 and CDR2: LNHDA and SQIVND (reference sequence). V shed 3 bases and J 7 bases; nucleotides not matched to a gene: 7. The CDR3 region is CASSMGLAGGLNEQFF. CDR3 bases: TGTGCCAGTAGTATGGGGCTAGCGGGGGGGCTAAATGAGCAGTTCTTC.

The chain joins TRBV5-4 to TRBJ2-1; 8 bases align to TRBD2. From germline, CDR1 is SGHNT and CDR2 YYREEE (reference sequence). This CDR3 is built from 16 residues. Trimming at V came to 4 bases and at J to 1 base, leaving 7 bases not matched to a gene. The CDR3 spells CASSRGGLGSYNEQFF. Written as DNA, the CDR3 is TGTGCCAGCAGCCGCGGGGGGCTGGGGTCCTACAATGAGCAGTTCTTC.

The gene calls are TRBV3-1 (or the pseudogene TRBV3-2) and TRBJ2-1, with 8 bases that match TRBD1. Germline lookup yields CDR1 LGHDT and CDR2 YNNKEL (reference sequence). Germline trimming cut 2 bases from V and 8 bases from J; bases unmatched to any gene: 5. This CDR3 has 14 residues. CDR3 residues: CASSQRQGLDEQFF. The DNA of the CDR3 is TGTGCCAGCAGCCAACGACAGGGGCTGGATGAGCAGTTCTTC.

The chain links TRBV7-3 to TRBJ2-5; TRBD2 agrees at 8 bases. The CDR3 is 13 residues long. CDR1 is SGHTA and CDR2 is FQGTGA in the germline V gene. The CDR3 loop is CVLKAGVWETQYF. CDR3 nucleotide sequence: TGTGTCCTCAAAGCGGGGGTTTGGGAGACCCAGTACTTC.

The chain has TRBV5-1 and TRBJ2-7, with D possibly being TRBD1 (5 bases). CDR1 is SGHRS, CDR2 YFSETQ, per germline. V was shortened by 4 bases and J by 4 bases, with 9 bases between the two germline ends. This CDR3 contains 12 residues. CDR3 sequence reads: CASSEQEYEQYF. DNA of the CDR3: TGCGCCAGCAGCGAACAGGAGTACGAGCAGTACTTC.

As concerns this clone: Other DNA sequences in the same sample also yield this CDR3. The gene calls are TRBV19 and TRBJ1-2; D gene uncertain. There are 12 residues in the CDR3. Deletions cut 7 bases from V and 1 base from J, with 7 bases between. Germline V gives CDR1 LNHDA, CDR2 SQIVND (reference sequence). CDR3 loop: CASTSSNYGYTF. As DNA, the CDR3 is TGTGCCAGTACATCGAGTAACTATGGCTACACCTTC. The entire variable domain, with the rest obtained from reference TRBV19 and TRBJ1-2, is as follows: DGGITQSPKYLFRKEGQNVTLSCEQNLNHDAMYWYRQDPGQGLRLIYYSQIVNDFQKGDIAEGYSVSREKKESFPLTVTSAQKNPTAFYLCASTSSNYGYTFGSGTRLTVV.

V usage is TRBV9 and J usage is TRBJ2-5; 7 nucleotides agree with TRBD2. Germline V gene data show CDR1 as SGDLS and CDR2 as YYNGEE. With V trimmed by 3 bases and J by 1 base, 3 bases remained unmatched. The CDR3 has 14 residues. CDR3 region: CASSGGGFQETQYF. The CDR3 DNA sequence: TGTGCCAGCAGCGGGGGAGGGTTCCAAGAGACCCAGTACTTC.

The table lists this clone with a count of one. The chain employs TRBV7-9 and TRBJ1-1, with no clear D. Germline CDR1 SEHNR, CDR2 FQNEAQ (reference sequence). V lost 9 bases and J lost 4, with 18 bases in between. The CDR3 consists of 14 residues. CDR3 bases: TGTGCCAGTAACCGGGAGGCGAGAGGCACTGAAGCTTTCTTT. Translating gives CASNREARGTEAFF. The variable domain in full, with the rest retrieved from reference TRBV7-9 and TRBJ1-1, is DTGVSQNPRHKITKRGQNVTFRCDPISEHNRLYWYRQTLGQGPEFLTYFQNEAQLEKSRLLSDRFSAERPKGSFSTLEIQRTEQGDSAMYLCASNREARGTEAFFGQGTRLTVV.

The rearrangement joins TRBV2 to TRBJ2-3, with D perhaps TRBD1 (5 bases). There are 12 residues in the CDR3. Per the germline V gene, CDR1 is SNHLY and CDR2 is FYNNEI. The germline V and J ends were trimmed by 2 bases and 5 bases, with 5 bases remaining between them. The CDR3: CASSEQGDTQYF. DNA of the CDR3: TGTGCCAGCAGTGAACAGGGAGATACGCAGTATTTT.

The J gene is TRBJ1-6, the V gene TRBV25-1; D gene ambiguous. V lost 8 bases and J lost 7, with 12 bases in between. Germline-derived CDR1 and CDR2 are MGHDK and SYGVNS. CDR3 length: 13 amino acids. CDR3 sequence (DNA): TGTGCCAGCTGTCGCGGTTCGAATTCACCCCTCCACTTT. This encodes CASCRGSNSPLHF.

This sequence joins TRBV19 and TRBJ2-5; D call uncertain. Deletions cut 5 bases from V and 5 bases from J, with 15 bases between. Germline V gives CDR1 LNHDA, CDR2 SQIVND (reference sequence). This CDR3 has 14 residues. For the CDR3, the DNA is TGTGCCAGTAGTTCCCGGTCTAATTCGGAGACCCAGTACTTC. This encodes CASSSRSNSETQYF.

The CDR3: CAISEGLGENTEAFF. The CDR3, as DNA: TGTGCCATCAGTGAAGGTTTAGGGGAAAACACTGAAGCTTTCTTT. The V call is TRBV10-3, the J call TRBJ1-1; possibly TRBD1 for D (5 bases). Germline-derived CDR1 and CDR2 are ENHRY and SYGVKD. V gave up 3 bases and J gave up 2 bases, with 13 bases separating them. This CDR3 comprises 15 residues.

The rearrangement uses TRBV10-3 and TRBJ2-7, with 9 positions matching TRBD1. J gave up 5 bases and V 5 bases, and 4 bases lay outside the gene matches. This CDR3 is 13 amino acids long. Germline CDR1 is ENHRY and CDR2 is SYGVKD. CDR3 region: CAISPGQGHEQYF. The CDR3 region has the DNA TGTGCCATCAGTCCGGGACAGGGTCACGAGCAGTACTTC.

The rearrangement uses TRBV19 and TRBJ1-5, with 7 positions matching TRBD1. This CDR3 comprises 15 residues. V shed 5 bases, J shed 2 bases, and the junction held 6 bases outside the gene matches. Germline V CDR1 and CDR2: LNHDA, SQIVND (reference sequence). CDR3 region: CASSSPGGRNQPQHF. CDR3 DNA sequence: TGTGCCAGTAGTTCCCCAGGGGGTCGCAATCAGCCCCAGCATTTT. Filled out from reference TRBV19 and TRBJ1-5, the complete variable domain reads DGGITQSPKYLFRKEGQNVTLSCEQNLNHDAMYWYRQDPGQGLRLIYYSQIVNDFQKGDIAEGYSVSREKKESFPLTVTSAQKNPTAFYLCASSSPGGRNQPQHFGDGTRLSIL.

This clone has more than one count but fewer than ten. The chain carries TRBV5-1 and TRBJ1-6; D ambiguous. The ends were cut back, 4 bases at V and 0 bases at J, with 8 bases in the middle. The germline gives CDR1 SGHRS, CDR2 YFSETQ. CDR3 length: 15 residues. Here the CDR3 DNA reads TGCGCCAGCAGCACGACACCCTCCTATAATTCACCCCTCCACTTT. Its translation: CASSTTPSYNSPLHF.

The chain links TRBV7-7 to TRBJ2-1, with 7 bases aligning to TRBD2. Trimming cost V 4 bases and J 7 bases; bases outside gene matches: 4. This CDR3 has 13 residues. CDR1 and CDR2 from the germline V gene are SSHAT and FNYEAQ (reference sequence). The CDR3 DNA follows: TGTGCCAGCAGCTATGGGGGGGAGAATGAGCAGTTCTTC. It is translated as CASSYGGENEQFF.

This clone was recorded only once. The chain is built from TRBV9 and TRBJ2-1; D is unclear. CDR1 is SGDLS, CDR2 YYNGEE, per germline. CDR3 length: 13 amino acids. Trimming left V 4 bases short and J 12 bases short, with 17 bases between. Here the CDR3 reads CASSPPGLGAQFF. The CDR3, as DNA: TGTGCCAGCAGCCCACCCGGCCTAGGTGCGCAGTTCTTC.

The chain combines TRBV14 with TRBJ2-1; TRBD2 matches at 8 bases. Germline-derived CDR1 and CDR2 are SGHDN and FVKESK. Losses at the gene ends were 4 bases for V and 7 bases for J; bases not matched to a gene: 6. The length of the CDR3 is 14 residues. The CDR3 coding sequence is TGTGCCAGCAGCCCGCCGGGCGGGGGGAATGAGCAGTTCTTC. Its translation is CASSPPGGGNEQFF.

The chain carries TRBV30 and TRBJ2-3, with TRBD2 as a possible D gene (7 bases). Germline lookup yields CDR1 GTSNPN and CDR2 SVGIG (reference sequence). This CDR3 region has 16 residues. V was pared by 1 base and J by 1 base, with 15 bases between. This CDR3 is CAWSGGRGIRTDTQYF. DNA for the CDR3: TGTGCCTGGAGTGGAGGGAGGGGGATTCGCACAGATACGCAGTATTTT.

The chain carries TRBV6-5 and TRBJ2-3, with D possibly being TRBD1 (6 bases). V was clipped by 6 bases and J by 1 base, with 14 bases between them. The V gene's germline CDR1 is MNHEY and CDR2 SVGAGI. CDR3 length: 15 residues. The CDR3 loop reads CASRAGQTRTDTQYF. Here the CDR3 DNA reads TGTGCCAGCAGAGCCGGACAGACACGCACAGATACGCAGTATTTT.